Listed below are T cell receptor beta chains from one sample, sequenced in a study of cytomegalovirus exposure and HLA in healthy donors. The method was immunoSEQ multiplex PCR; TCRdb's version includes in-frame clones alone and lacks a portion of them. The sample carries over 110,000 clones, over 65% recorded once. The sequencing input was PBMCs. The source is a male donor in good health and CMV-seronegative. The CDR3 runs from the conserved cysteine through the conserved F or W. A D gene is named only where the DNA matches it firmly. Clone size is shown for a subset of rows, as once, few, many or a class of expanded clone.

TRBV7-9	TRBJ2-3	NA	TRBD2	TGTGCCAGCAGCCAGAAGCGGGAGAAAGTAGATACGCAGTATTTT	CASSQKREKVDTQYF
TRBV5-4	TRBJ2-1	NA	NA	TGTGCCAGCAGCTGGCGGGGCCAAGGGGCGGCGTTCTTC	CASSWRGQGAAFF
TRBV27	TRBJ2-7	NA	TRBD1	TGTGCCAGCAGTCTCCGGGACAGGACGGGGGAGCAGTACTTC	CASSLRDRTGEQYF
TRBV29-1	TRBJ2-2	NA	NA	TGCAGCGTTGGAGAGTCCAGGAACACCGGGGAGCTGTTTTTT	CSVGESRNTGELFF
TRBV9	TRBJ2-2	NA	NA	TGTGCCAGCAGCGTACAGGAGGTTTTCCCCGGGGAGCTGTTTTTT	CASSVQEVFPGELFF
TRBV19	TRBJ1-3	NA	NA	TGTGCCTCCGCCCGGGGCTCTGGAAACACCATATATTTT	CASARGSGNTIYF
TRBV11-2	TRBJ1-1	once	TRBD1	TGTGCCAGCAGACCCTACCTCGGACAGGGTGGTACTGAAGCTTTCTTT	CASRPYLGQGGTEAFF
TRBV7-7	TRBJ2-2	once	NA	TGTGCTAGCAGCTTATATTCGGGGTCCCCGAACACCGGGGAGCTGTTTTTT	CASSLYSGSPNTGELFF
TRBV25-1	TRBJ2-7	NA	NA	TGTGCCAGTGTAAGGGACACCCCGGACTACGAGCAGTACTTC	CASVRDTPDYEQYF
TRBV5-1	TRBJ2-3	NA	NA	TGCGCCAGCACCGTTCCCCTTAGCGAAACGGATACGCAGTATTTT	CASTVPLSETDTQYF
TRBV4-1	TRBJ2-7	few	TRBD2	TGCGCCAGCAGCCCCGGGACTAGCGGGAACTACGAGCAGTACTTC	CASSPGTSGNYEQYF
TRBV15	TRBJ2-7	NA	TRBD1	TGTGCCACCAGCAGGGACAGGGGATCGGAGGAGCAGTACTTC	CATSRDRGSEEQYF
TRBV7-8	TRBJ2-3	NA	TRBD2	TGTGCCAGCAGCTGGGGACTAGCGAGTAGCACAGATACGCAGTATTTT	CASSWGLASSTDTQYF
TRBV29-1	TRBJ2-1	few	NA	TGCAGCGCCCACTTGTATGATGAGCAGTTCTTC	CSAHLYDEQFF
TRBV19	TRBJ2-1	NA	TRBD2	TGTGCCAGTCGGCTAGCGGGATTGCCCAATGAGCAGTTCTTC	CASRLAGLPNEQFF